One sample yielded the 18 T cell receptor beta chains listed below, sequenced in a study of breast tumors, draining lymph nodes, adjacent tissues. Breast cancer patients provided tissue from their axillary draining lymph nodes. A single record per CDR3 protein comes from TCRdb applying MiXCR to the multiplex PCR reads. The repertoire holds about 130,000 distinct CDR3 sequences, 20% to 25% seen once, with about 2.2% in the top ten. Sequencing input: axillary lymph node tissue. These receptors originate from a female donor with breast cancer. Some clones in this sample may be carry-over from other donors' samples.

This clonotype was seen a few times. The genes are TRBV5-6 and TRBJ1-1, with unresolved D. V was clipped by 3 bases and J by 2 bases, with 2 bases between them. Looked up from germline, CDR1 is SGHDT and CDR2 is YYEEEE. There are 11 residues in the CDR3. The CDR3, as DNA: TGTGCCAGCAGCTCTAACACTGAAGCTTTCTTT. Its protein is CASSSNTEAFF. Supplemented by reference TRBV5-6 and TRBJ1-1, the full variable domain reads DAGVTQSPTHLIKTRGQQVTLRCSPKSGHDTVSWYQQALGQGPQFIFQYYEEEERQRGNFPDRFSGHQFPNYSSELNVNALLLGDSALYLCASSSNTEAFFGQGTRLTVV.

This clonotype appeared many times. The chain employs TRBV10-2 and TRBJ1-2; unclear D gene. The V gene lost 1 base and the J gene lost 8 bases, with 11 bases spanning the gap. The CDR3 is 13 residues long. Germline V gene data show CDR1 as WSHSY and CDR2 as SAAADI. DNA of the CDR3: TGCGCCAGCAGTGAGTTGGCAGGTAGAGGCTACACCTTC. This gives the protein CASSELAGRGYTF.

This clonotype was observed at least ten times. This rearrangement joins TRBV20-1 to TRBJ2-2; the D is unclear. V was cut by 3 bases and J by 0 bases, with 5 bases left in between. The germline V gene encodes CDR1 DFQATT and CDR2 SNEGSKA (reference sequence). This CDR3 contains 13 residues. This CDR3 reads CSASSPNTGELFF. The CDR3, as DNA: TGCAGTGCTAGCTCGCCGAACACCGGGGAGCTGTTTTTT.

This clonotype has ten or more counts. V is TRBV6-5 and J is TRBJ1-2; TRBD1 might be the D (6 bases). CDR3 length: 14 residues. Looked up from germline, CDR1 is MNHEY and CDR2 is SVGAGI. V was cut by 7 bases and J by 8 bases, with 20 bases left in between. The CDR3 reads CASNRGGAGVGYTF. As DNA, the CDR3 is TGTGCCAGCAACCGGGGGGGTGCAGGGGTAGGCTACACCTTC.

This rearrangement joins TRBV20-1 to TRBJ2-5; D is tentatively TRBD1 or TRBD2 (5 bases each). Deletions cut 0 bases from V and 4 bases from J, with 21 bases between. This CDR3 is built from 17 residues. Germline V gene data show CDR1 as DFQATT and CDR2 as SNEGSKA (reference sequence). CDR3 sequence reads: CSARDSNPGPRVETQYF. CDR3 sequence (DNA): TGCAGTGCTAGAGATTCTAATCCGGGGCCGAGGGTAGAGACCCAGTACTTC.

This clonotype was seen repeatedly, ten times or more. V is TRBV6-1 and J is TRBJ2-7; TRBD1 is a possible D gene (7 bases). In germline, CDR1 is MNHNS, CDR2 SASEGT. Trimming took off 3 bases at V and 3 bases at J, with 15 bases between the two ends. The CDR3 has 15 amino acids. CDR3: CASSERGQSIYEQYF. The CDR3 DNA is TGTGCCAGCAGTGAGCGGGGACAGTCCATCTACGAGCAGTACTTC.

Ten or more counts support this clonotype. This chain uses TRBV7-9 with TRBJ2-2, with 10 bases identical to TRBD2. CDR1 is SEHNR, CDR2 FQNEAQ, per germline (reference sequence). The CDR3 has 16 amino acids. V shed 3 bases and J 4 bases; nucleotides not matched to a gene: 5. This chain's CDR3 is CASSLSVAGGTGELFF. The CDR3 nucleotides read TGTGCCAGCAGCTTGAGCGTAGCGGGAGGCACCGGGGAGCTGTTTTTT.

This clonotype has at least ten counts. The chain links TRBV27 to TRBJ1-5; D gene uncertain. V was pared by 3 bases and J by 0 bases, with 6 bases between. The CDR3 runs 14 residues. Germline V lookup: CDR1 MNHEY, CDR2 SMNVEV (reference sequence). The CDR3 DNA reads TGTGCCAGCAGTTTTCGGGGTAGCAATCAGCCCCAGCATTTT. This translates into CASSFRGSNQPQHF.

There are a few counts of this clonotype. Being one base from a much bigger clone, this may be a read error. The V call is TRBV20-1, the J call TRBJ2-2; D is perhaps TRBD2 (5 bases). V dropped 3 bases and J dropped 4 bases, with 18 bases sitting between them. CDR1 and CDR2 (germline): DFQATT, SNEGSKA (reference sequence). The CDR3 consists of 16 residues. The CDR3: CSARDGRRGFTGELFF. The DNA for the CDR3 is TGCAGTGCTAGGGACGGACGACGGGGTTTCACCGGGGAGCTGTTTTTT.

This clonotype showed up many times. This rearrangement joins TRBV12-3 or TRBV12-4 to TRBJ1-5; the D is unclear. This CDR3 has 12 residues. Trimming pared 8 bases from V and 0 bases from J, leaving 5 bases between. CDR3 sequence reads: CASSTSNQPQHF. The DNA of the CDR3 is TGTGCCAGCTCAACTAGCAATCAGCCCCAGCATTTT.

This clonotype was picked up many times. The genes are TRBV10-2 and TRBJ1-2; 7 bases line up with TRBD1. J lost 2 bases, V lost 10 bases, and 7 bases had no gene match. Per the germline V gene, CDR1 is WSHSY and CDR2 is SAAADI. This CDR3 spans 13 amino acids. The CDR3 sequence is CATTGVKNYGYTF. CDR3 coding DNA: TGCGCCACCACAGGGGTAAAGAACTATGGCTACACCTTC.

Ten or more counts support this clonotype. The genes are TRBV24-1 and TRBJ2-7; unclear D gene. The CDR3 contains 11 residues. The germline CDR1 and CDR2 sequences are KGHDR and SFDVKD. Trimming pared 3 bases from V and 2 bases from J, leaving 1 base between. For the CDR3, the DNA is TGTGCCACCAGTGATGCCTACGAGCAGTACTTC. Its protein product is CATSDAYEQYF.

This clonotype has a count of ten or more. The chain couples TRBV29-1 to TRBJ2-2; D ambiguous. Per germline, CDR1 SQVTM and CDR2 ANQGSEA. This CDR3 has 11 residues. Trimming removed 5 bases from V and 6 bases from J, with 7 bases in between. CDR3 in amino acids: CSVLTAGELFF. The CDR3 coding sequence is TGCAGCGTTTTGACCGCCGGGGAGCTGTTTTTT.

In this sample, this clonotype turned up many times. This chain links TRBV15 with TRBJ1-5; D may be TRBD1 (6 bases). The CDR3 length is 13 residues. Germline V CDR1 and CDR2: LNHNV, YYDKDF (reference sequence). Trimming removed 4 bases from V and 5 bases from J, with 9 bases in between. Here the CDR3 DNA reads TGTGCCACCAGCAACCACAGGGATCAGCCCCAGCATTTT. This codes for CATSNHRDQPQHF.

There are many counts of this clonotype. This rearrangement joins TRBV5-1 to TRBJ2-2; perhaps TRBD2 as D (5 bases). Trimming shortened V by 4 bases and J by 6 bases, and 13 bases separated the two germline ends. The CDR3 spans 14 residues. Germline CDR1 reads SGHRS; CDR2 reads YFSETQ. Here the CDR3 DNA reads TGCGCCAGCAGCAACCCGACTATTGCCGGGGAGCTGTTTTTT. As protein: CASSNPTIAGELFF.

This clonotype has at least ten counts. V gene TRBV11-2 combines with J gene TRBJ1-4; TRBD1 agrees at 8 bases. Per germline, CDR1 SGHAT and CDR2 FQNNGV. With 5 bases clipped from V and 8 bases from J, the junction kept 4 bases outside the gene matches. This CDR3 is built from 13 residues. Here the CDR3 reads CASSLHRGEKLFF. Written as DNA, the CDR3 is TGTGCCAGCAGCCTCCACAGGGGGGAAAAACTGTTTTTT. The full variable domain, completed using reference TRBV11-2 and TRBJ1-4, is EAGVAQSPRYKIIEKRQSVAFWCNPISGHATLYWYQQILGQGPKLLIQFQNNGVVDDSQLPKDRFSAERLKGVDSTLKIQPAKLEDSAVYLCASSLHRGEKLFFGSGTQLSVL.

This clonotype has at least ten counts. The chain combines TRBV5-6 with TRBJ1-6; D unresolved. Germline CDR1 reads SGHDT; CDR2 reads YYEEEE. Trimming stripped 2 bases from V and 9 bases from J, with 12 bases between. This CDR3 has 14 residues. CDR3 DNA: TGTGCCAGCAGCTTTGGACCCCGGGGTTCACCCCTCCACTTT. The encoded protein is CASSFGPRGSPLHF.

A word on this clonotype: A much larger clone lies one base from this, so it may be a read error. This rearrangement joins TRBV7-9 to TRBJ2-1; 8 bases fit TRBD2. Germline CDR1 reads SEHNR; CDR2 reads FQNEAQ (reference sequence). This CDR3 is built from 14 residues. Trimming removed 4 bases from V and 12 bases from J; junction bases left unmatched: 11. This chain's CDR3 is CASSSFGTRDGQFF. CDR3 DNA: TGTGCCAGCAGCTCTTTCGGGACTAGAGATGGGCAGTTCTTC.